A single sample gave rise to the 8 T cell receptor beta chains below, sequenced in a study of T cells in Graves' hyperthyroidism and ophthalmopathy. There were TCR beta CDR3 regions amplified from RNA transcripts. Researchers ran a first-round RT-PCR on the TCR CDR3 using the HTBI primer set. From the multiplex PCR reads, TCRdb called clonotypes with MiXCR, one entry per CDR3 protein. The sample includes approximately 430,000 distinct CDR3 sequences, 15% to 18% seen only once; the top ten take around 14%. Sample: blood. The receptors here all came from a woman aged 18-29 years with Graves' hyperthyroidism.

This clonotype occurred a few times. The CDR3 spells CASTPLGMTGELFF. CDR3 coding DNA: TGTGCCAGCACCCCCCTCGGCATGACCGGGGAGCTGTTTTTT. The chain links TRBV25-1 to TRBJ2-2; D ambiguous. With 7 bases removed from V and 5 bases from J, the gap between germline ends came to 14 bases. The CDR3 has 14 residues. Germline loops: CDR1 MGHDK, CDR2 SYGVNS. The entire variable domain, with the rest obtained from reference TRBV25-1 and TRBJ2-2, is as follows: EADIYQTPRYLVIGTGKKITLECSQTMGHDKMYWYQQDPGMELHLIHYSYGVNSTEKGDLSSESTVSRIRTEHFPLTLESARPSHTSQYLCASTPLGMTGELFFGEGSRLTVL.

The CDR3 sequence is CSAVGWLKGIYYEQYF. In DNA, the CDR3 is TGCAGTGCTGTGGGTTGGCTGAAGGGGATTTACTACGAGCAGTACTTC. The chain combines TRBV20-1 with TRBJ2-7, with a tentative D call TRBD1 (5 bases). There are 16 residues in the CDR3. Deletions cut 5 bases from V and 3 bases from J, with 23 bases between. Germline V gene lookup returns CDR1 DFQATT and CDR2 SNEGSKA (reference sequence).

This clonotype was counted many times. CDR3 sequence: CASSYQTGGGKNTEAFF. CDR3 DNA sequence: TGTGCCAGCAGTTACCAGACGGGAGGGGGAAAGAACACTGAAGCTTTCTTT. The rearrangement uses TRBV6-2 or TRBV6-3 and TRBJ1-1; weak D call: TRBD1 (6 bases). CDR3 length: 17 residues. Trimming removed 2 bases from V and 1 base from J, with 17 bases in between. Germline V gene lookup returns CDR1 MNHEY and CDR2 SVGEGT.

The rearrangement links TRBV20-1 to TRBJ1-5, with TRBD1 matching 11 bases. Germline assignment: CDR1 DFQATT and CDR2 SNEGSKA (reference sequence). V shed 0 bases, J shed 3 bases, and the junction held 13 bases outside the gene matches. CDR3 length: 19 amino acids. This CDR3 reads CSARDLRTGGWDTNQPQHF. The CDR3 DNA is TGCAGTGCTAGAGATCTTCGGACAGGGGGCTGGGACACCAATCAGCCCCAGCATTTT.

Ten or more counts support this clonotype. This rearrangement joins TRBV6-2 or TRBV6-3 to TRBJ1-2, with TRBD1 matching 9 bases. Germline V gene lookup returns CDR1 MNHEY and CDR2 SVGEGT. Trimming at V came to 6 bases and at J to 5 bases, leaving 4 bases not matched to a gene. The CDR3 is made up of 13 amino acids. The CDR3 here is CASRLTGGYGYTF. The CDR3 nucleotides are TGTGCCAGCAGGTTGACAGGGGGATATGGCTACACCTTC.

This clonotype was observed at least ten times. The rearrangement uses TRBV29-1 and TRBJ2-1; a weak D match, TRBD1 (6 bases). Germline lookup yields CDR1 SQVTM and CDR2 ANQGSEA. The CDR3 runs 13 residues. V lost 4 bases and J lost 4, with 11 bases in between. The DNA of the CDR3 is TGCAGCGTTGGGACAGCCGTATACAATGAGCAGTTCTTC. Amino acids: CSVGTAVYNEQFF.

The chain links TRBV20-1 to TRBJ1-2; TRBD1 matches at 7 bases. The CDR3 loop spans 13 amino acids. J gave up 8 bases and V 4 bases, and 10 bases lay outside the gene matches. Germline CDR1 reads DFQATT; CDR2 reads SNEGSKA (reference sequence). CDR3 loop: CSAKGAGDWGYTF. CDR3 nucleotide sequence: TGCAGTGCTAAGGGGGCAGGGGATTGGGGCTACACCTTC.

This clonotype was recorded many times. The rearrangement uses TRBV6-2 or TRBV6-3 and TRBJ2-2; D remains unclear. The CDR3 loop spans 14 amino acids. With 8 bases removed from V and 2 bases from J, the gap between germline ends came to 12 bases. Per the germline V gene, CDR1 is MNHEY and CDR2 is SVGEGT. DNA of the CDR3: TGTGCCAGCCTGCGTCTACTTAACACCGGGGAGCTGTTTTTT. Encoded protein: CASLRLLNTGELFF.